The clone carrying this TCR beta chain was counted between two and nine times. The source of the sample is a study of identical twins. TCRdb analysed the 5' RACE reads with MiXCR anew, one entry per CDR3 protein. The sample has roughly 770,000 distinct CDR3 sequences, about 20% seen once; the top ten hold about an eighth. With 4 bases clipped from V and 5 bases from J, the junction kept 13 bases outside the gene matches. CDR3 length equals 16 residues. Germline CDR1 SGHKS, CDR2 YYEKEE (reference sequence). The data also belong to a second study, concerning T cells expressing NK-cell markers.

The sequence came from a woman aged 18-35 years in good health. The rearrangement links TRBV5-5 to TRBJ2-3; the match to TRBD1 covers 7 bases. The sequencing sample was made of PBMCs. The CDR3 here is CASSETRDRSGDTQYF. The CDR3 bases are TGTGCCAGCAGCGAAACCCGGGACAGAAGTGGAGATACGCAGTATTTT.